A selection of T cell receptor beta chains follows, all from one sample in a study of shared clonotypes between healthy human individuals. Generated by immunoSEQ multiplex PCR, the TCRdb table keeps only in-frame clones and is missing some. The sample consists of roughly 2.5 million clones, about 92% of them appearing once. Sequenced sample: naive CD4+ T cells sorted from blood. The receptors derive from a man aged 18-30 years in good health. CDR3s include the opening cysteine and the closing phenylalanine or tryptophan. D genes are given only for firm matches. A row's size may be missing; if present it is once, few, many or a size class.

>NA|TRBV5-8|NA|TRBJ2-7
CASSLLTGPYEQYF
>TRBD2|TRBV28|NA|TRBJ2-2
CASSRLAGLSGELFF
>NA|TRBV15|NA|TRBJ2-3
CATSRSVVDTQYF
>NA|TRBV5-1|NA|TRBJ2-3
CASSLVQRGTTYADTQYF
>TRBD2|TRBV6-5|NA|TRBJ2-1
CASSGLAGANEQFF
>NA|TRBV5-1|NA|TRBJ1-6
CASSLAPGSGSPLHF
>NA|TRBV11-2|few|TRBJ2-7
CASSSPNLEQYF
>TRBD2|TRBV7-8|NA|TRBJ2-2
CATRLAGANTGELFF
>NA|TRBV30|NA|TRBJ2-2
CAWTPWGRAGELFF
>TRBD1|TRBV4-1|NA|TRBJ2-7
CASSPGDRGHPEQYF
>TRBD1|TRBV11-2|NA|TRBJ1-5
CASSPDRDQPQHF
>NA|TRBV2|NA|TRBJ2-7
CASSEQQGPYEQYF
>TRBD1|TRBV5-1|NA|TRBJ1-1
CASSPTTGGSGDTEAFF
>NA|TRBV15|NA|TRBJ2-2
CATSTRVGTGELFF
>NA|TRBV5-1|once|TRBJ2-5
CASSLAGGLETQYF
>TRBD1|TRBV10-3|once|TRBJ2-5
CAISAGTGVETQYF
>TRBD1|TRBV11-2|NA|TRBJ1-2
CASSRDSHPNYGYTF
>TRBD2|TRBV7-9|NA|TRBJ2-1
CASSLEVGAGERNEQFF
>NA|TRBV6-6|NA|TRBJ2-3
CASSPGPGADTQYF
>TRBD1|TRBV5-1|NA|TRBJ2-7
CASSQGKTGDEQYF
>NA|TRBV6-6|once|TRBJ2-7
CASSRSGMAYEQYF
>TRBD2|TRBV6-5|NA|TRBJ2-2
CASNPGLAFTGELFF
>NA|TRBV27|NA|TRBJ2-5
CASSLPASRETQYF
>NA|TRBV4-2|NA|TRBJ2-2
CASSQAGGNTGELFF
>NA|TRBV6-5|NA|TRBJ2-2
CATTRGTSGSGELFF
>TRBD2|TRBV7-2|NA|TRBJ2-5
CASSLALKLAGEETQYF
>NA|TRBV27|NA|TRBJ2-1
CASSYGREYNEQFF
>NA|TRBV5-6|NA|TRBJ2-1
CASRLDRMKPYNEQFF
>NA|TRBV28|once|TRBJ1-2
CASKRRDSSGYTF
>NA|TRBV13|NA|TRBJ2-3
CASSLYLRTDTQYF
>TRBD1|TRBV2|NA|TRBJ2-1
CASRGDRAHNEQFF
>TRBD2|TRBV5-6|NA|TRBJ2-1
CASSFDSGSSYNEQFF
>TRBD2|TRBV18|NA|TRBJ2-1
CASRSGLAYEQFF
>NA|TRBV28|NA|TRBJ2-5
CASSLSRDDQYF
>NA|TRBV5-4|NA|TRBJ1-2
CASSYAIPNYGYTF
>TRBD1|TRBV15|NA|TRBJ1-3
CATSRDTGGSGNTIYF
>TRBD1|TRBV5-4|NA|TRBJ2-1
CASRRDRAYYNEQFF
>NA|TRBV6-1|NA|TRBJ2-7
CASGEYFSYEQYF
>NA|TRBV7-2|few|TRBJ1-5
CASSLSRDFNQPQHF